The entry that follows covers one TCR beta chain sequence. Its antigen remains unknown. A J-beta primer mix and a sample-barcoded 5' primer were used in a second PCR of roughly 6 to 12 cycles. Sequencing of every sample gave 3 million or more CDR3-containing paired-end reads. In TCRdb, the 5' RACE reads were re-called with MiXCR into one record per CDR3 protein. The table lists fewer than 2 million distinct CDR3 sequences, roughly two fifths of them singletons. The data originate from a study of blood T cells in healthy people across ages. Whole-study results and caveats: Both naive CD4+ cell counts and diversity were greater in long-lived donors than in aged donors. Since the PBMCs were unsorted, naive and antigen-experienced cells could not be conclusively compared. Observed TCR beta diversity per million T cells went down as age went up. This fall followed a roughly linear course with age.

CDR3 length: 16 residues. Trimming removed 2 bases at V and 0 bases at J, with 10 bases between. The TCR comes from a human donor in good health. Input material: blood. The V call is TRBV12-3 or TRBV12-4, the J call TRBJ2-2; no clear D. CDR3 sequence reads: CASSLIRIANTGELFF. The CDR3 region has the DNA TGTGCCAGCAGTTTAATCCGAATCGCGAACACCGGGGAGCTGTTTTTT.